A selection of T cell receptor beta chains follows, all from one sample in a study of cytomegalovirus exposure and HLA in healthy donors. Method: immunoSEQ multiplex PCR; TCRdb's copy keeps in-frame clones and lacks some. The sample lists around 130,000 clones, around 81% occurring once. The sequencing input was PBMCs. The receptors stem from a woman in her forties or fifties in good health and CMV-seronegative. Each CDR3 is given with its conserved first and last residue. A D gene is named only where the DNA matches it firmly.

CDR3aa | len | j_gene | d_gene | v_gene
CASSLVGQSYTGELFF | 16 | TRBJ2-2 | TRBD1 | TRBV7-6
CASSGTSGYNEQFF | 14 | TRBJ2-1 | TRBD2 | TRBV5-4
CASSVSGSQQFF | 12 | TRBJ2-1 | TRBD2 | TRBV6-1
CASSLGGRTEAFF | 13 | TRBJ1-1 | - | TRBV11-2
CASSPQVVSNQPQHF | 15 | TRBJ1-5 | - | TRBV18
CASSPARTGNQPQHF | 15 | TRBJ1-5 | - | TRBV18
CASLDSPDYTF | 11 | TRBJ1-2 | - | TRBV28
CASKFLGSGQPQHF | 14 | TRBJ1-5 | - | TRBV19
CASRPGRGPQRDTQYF | 16 | TRBJ2-3 | TRBD1 | TRBV7-3
CASSIPTLAGPGGGSYNEQFF | 21 | TRBJ2-1 | TRBD2 | TRBV19
CASSSETGPSPQHF | 14 | TRBJ1-5 | TRBD1 | TRBV5-6
CASSLSMDGYTF | 12 | TRBJ1-2 | - | TRBV7-8
CASSPQSSGRYYEQYF | 16 | TRBJ2-7 | TRBD2 | TRBV28
CASSPTGQSGNTIYF | 15 | TRBJ1-3 | - | TRBV18
CAWSEGQYTQPQHF | 14 | TRBJ1-5 | TRBD1 | TRBV30
CASSQGLAGPSKYTQYF | 17 | TRBJ2-3 | TRBD2 | TRBV4-3
CASSVGGQGLNYGYTF | 16 | TRBJ1-2 | TRBD1 | TRBV9
CASSSVLNTEAFF | 13 | TRBJ1-1 | - | TRBV5-4
CATKGQIEKLFF | 12 | TRBJ1-4 | TRBD1 | TRBV15
CASSQEGGATNVLTF | 15 | TRBJ2-6 | - | TRBV4-3
CASSIDLGGPESFF | 14 | TRBJ1-1 | - | TRBV19
CASSGIGGGNLYEQYF | 16 | TRBJ2-7 | TRBD2 | TRBV28
CASSLGRARGSNEQFF | 16 | TRBJ2-1 | - | TRBV5-4
CASSSGQQLEKLFF | 14 | TRBJ1-4 | - | TRBV7-8
CASSRQGGGNSPLHF | 15 | TRBJ1-6 | - | TRBV5-4
CASSPSIAGENTGELFF | 17 | TRBJ2-2 | TRBD2 | TRBV18
CASSIAPRTSGRAVDEQFF | 19 | TRBJ2-1 | TRBD2 | TRBV19
CASSSPTTGRSSGYTF | 16 | TRBJ1-2 | - | TRBV7-8
CASSPAGTSYEQYF | 14 | TRBJ2-7 | TRBD2 | TRBV7-2
CASSQVKLGPYNEQFF | 16 | TRBJ2-1 | - | TRBV14
CASRGARLAYEQYF | 14 | TRBJ2-7 | TRBD2 | TRBV28
CASSKARRQGIPDTQYF | 17 | TRBJ2-3 | - | TRBV21-1
CASSFALQGADTQYF | 15 | TRBJ2-3 | TRBD1 | TRBV11-2
CAWSKSCEAFF | 11 | TRBJ1-1 | - | TRBV30
CSVEGKGEGSYNEQFF | 16 | TRBJ2-1 | - | TRBV29-1
CASSYDGQGHYEQYF | 15 | TRBJ2-7 | TRBD1 | TRBV6-5
CSASLGQGTKTQYF | 14 | TRBJ2-5 | TRBD1 | TRBV29-1
CASRLSSGNTIYF | 13 | TRBJ1-3 | - | TRBV7-9
CASSIREGLAWETQYF | 16 | TRBJ2-5 | TRBD2 | TRBV27
CASTQRTGNGYPF | 13 | TRBJ1-2 | TRBD1 | TRBV27
CASSIERGKAPDEKLFF | 17 | TRBJ1-4 | - | TRBV19
CASSGTSGSVTGELFF | 16 | TRBJ2-2 | TRBD2 | TRBV4-3
CASSTGDTEAFF | 12 | TRBJ1-1 | TRBD1 | TRBV10-2
CASSERGAYTDTQYF | 15 | TRBJ2-3 | - | TRBV7-2
CASSLLTSFDEQYF | 14 | TRBJ2-7 | - | TRBV7-6